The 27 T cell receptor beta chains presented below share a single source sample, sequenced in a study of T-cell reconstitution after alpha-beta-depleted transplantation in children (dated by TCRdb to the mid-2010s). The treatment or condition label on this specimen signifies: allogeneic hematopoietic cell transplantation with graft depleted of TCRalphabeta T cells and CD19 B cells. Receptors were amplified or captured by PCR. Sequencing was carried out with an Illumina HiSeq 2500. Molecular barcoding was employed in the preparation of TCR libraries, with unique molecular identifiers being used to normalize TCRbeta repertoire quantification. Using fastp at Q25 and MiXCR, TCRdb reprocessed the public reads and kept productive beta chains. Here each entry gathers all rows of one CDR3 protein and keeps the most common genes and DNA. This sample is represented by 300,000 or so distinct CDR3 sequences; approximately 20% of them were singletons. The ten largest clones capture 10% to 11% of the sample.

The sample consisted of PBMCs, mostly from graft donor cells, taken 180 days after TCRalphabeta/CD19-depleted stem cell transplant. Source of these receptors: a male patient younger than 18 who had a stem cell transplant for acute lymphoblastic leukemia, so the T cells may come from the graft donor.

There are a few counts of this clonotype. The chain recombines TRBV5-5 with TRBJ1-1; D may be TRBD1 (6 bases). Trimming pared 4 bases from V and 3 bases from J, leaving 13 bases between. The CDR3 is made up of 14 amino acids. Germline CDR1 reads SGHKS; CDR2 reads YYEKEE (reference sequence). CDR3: CASSRGQRDTEAFF. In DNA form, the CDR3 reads TGTGCCAGCAGCCGCGGACAGCGGGACACTGAAGCTTTCTTT.

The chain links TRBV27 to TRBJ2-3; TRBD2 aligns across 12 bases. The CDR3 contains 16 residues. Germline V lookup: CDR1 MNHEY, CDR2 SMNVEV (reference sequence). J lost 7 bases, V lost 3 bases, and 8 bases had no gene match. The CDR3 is CASSLGLAGGLHTQYF. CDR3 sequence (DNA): TGTGCCAGCAGTTTGGGTCTAGCGGGAGGGCTTCATACGCAGTATTTT.

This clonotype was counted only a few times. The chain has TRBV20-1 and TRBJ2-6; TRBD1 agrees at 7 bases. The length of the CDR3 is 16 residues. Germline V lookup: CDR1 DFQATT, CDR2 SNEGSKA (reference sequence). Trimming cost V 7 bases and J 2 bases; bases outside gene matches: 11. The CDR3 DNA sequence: TGCAGTGAATTAAGGGGGCCTTGGACTGGGGCCAACGTCCTGACTTTC. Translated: CSELRGPWTGANVLTF.

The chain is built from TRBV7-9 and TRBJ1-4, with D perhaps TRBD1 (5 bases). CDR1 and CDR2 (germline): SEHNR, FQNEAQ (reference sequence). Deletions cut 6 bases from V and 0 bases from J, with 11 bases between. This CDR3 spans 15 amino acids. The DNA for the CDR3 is TGTGCCAGCAGACATTCAGGGTCAACTAATGAAAAACTGTTTTTT. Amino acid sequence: CASRHSGSTNEKLFF.

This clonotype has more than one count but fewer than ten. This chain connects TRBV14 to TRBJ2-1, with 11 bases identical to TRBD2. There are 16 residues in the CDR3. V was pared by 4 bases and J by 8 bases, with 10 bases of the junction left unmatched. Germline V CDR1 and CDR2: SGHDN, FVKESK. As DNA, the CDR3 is TGTGCCAGCAGCCCCTCCCTACTAGCGGGAGTTGATGAGCAGTTCTTC. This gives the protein CASSPSLLAGVDEQFF.

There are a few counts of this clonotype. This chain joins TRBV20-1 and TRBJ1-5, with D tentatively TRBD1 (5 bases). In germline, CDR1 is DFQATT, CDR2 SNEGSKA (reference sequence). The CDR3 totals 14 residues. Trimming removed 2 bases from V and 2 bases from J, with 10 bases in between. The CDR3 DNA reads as TGCAGTGCTAGAAGACCCAGGGGCAATCAGCCCCAGCATTTT. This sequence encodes CSARRPRGNQPQHF.

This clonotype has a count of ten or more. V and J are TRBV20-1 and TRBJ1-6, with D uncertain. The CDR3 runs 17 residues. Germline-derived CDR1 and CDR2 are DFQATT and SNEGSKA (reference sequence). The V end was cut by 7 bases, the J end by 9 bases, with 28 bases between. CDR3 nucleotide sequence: TGCAGTGGCCTCCCCGGGTCTGATGAATATACGAGTTCACCCCTCCACTTT. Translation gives CSGLPGSDEYTSSPLHF.

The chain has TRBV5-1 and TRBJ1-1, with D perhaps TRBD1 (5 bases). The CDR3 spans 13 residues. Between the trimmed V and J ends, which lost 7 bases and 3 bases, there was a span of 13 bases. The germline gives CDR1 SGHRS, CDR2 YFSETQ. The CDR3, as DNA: TGCGCCAGCCTAGGGGTGGGGCACACTGAAGCTTTCTTT. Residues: CASLGVGHTEAFF.

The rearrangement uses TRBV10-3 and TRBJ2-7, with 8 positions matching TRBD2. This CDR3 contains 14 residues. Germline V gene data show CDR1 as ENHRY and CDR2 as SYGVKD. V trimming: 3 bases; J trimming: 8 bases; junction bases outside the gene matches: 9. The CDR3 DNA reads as TGTGCCATCAGTGATTCCAGCGGGAGTGGGAAGCAGTACTTC. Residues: CAISDSSGSGKQYF.

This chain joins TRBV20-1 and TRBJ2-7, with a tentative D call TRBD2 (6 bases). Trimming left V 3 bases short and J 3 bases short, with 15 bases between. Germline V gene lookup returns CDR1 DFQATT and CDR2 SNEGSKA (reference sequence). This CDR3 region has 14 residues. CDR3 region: CSARRDRPGYEQYF. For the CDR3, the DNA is TGCAGTGCTAGGCGGGACCGTCCCGGCTACGAGCAGTACTTC.

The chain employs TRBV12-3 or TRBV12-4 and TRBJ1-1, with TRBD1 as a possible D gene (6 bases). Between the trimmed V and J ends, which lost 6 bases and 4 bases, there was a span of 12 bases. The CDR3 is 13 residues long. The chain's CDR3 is CASRPQGPTEAFF. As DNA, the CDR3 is TGTGCCAGCAGGCCACAGGGCCCCACTGAAGCTTTCTTT.

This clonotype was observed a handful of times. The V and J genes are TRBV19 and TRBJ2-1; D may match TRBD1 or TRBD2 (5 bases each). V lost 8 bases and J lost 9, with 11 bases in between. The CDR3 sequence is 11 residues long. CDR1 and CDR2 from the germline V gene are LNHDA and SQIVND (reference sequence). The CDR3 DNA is TGTGCCAGTGCCATCGGGGCTGAGCAGTTCTTC. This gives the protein CASAIGAEQFF.

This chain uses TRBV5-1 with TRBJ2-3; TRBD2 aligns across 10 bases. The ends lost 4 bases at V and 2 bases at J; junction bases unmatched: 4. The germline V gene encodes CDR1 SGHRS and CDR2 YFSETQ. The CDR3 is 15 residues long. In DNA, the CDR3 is TGCGCCAGCAGCATACTAGCGGGATACACAGATACGCAGTATTTT. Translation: CASSILAGYTDTQYF.

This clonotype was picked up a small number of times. The CDR3 DNA reads TGCAGTGCTAGGGGGCCTGGGGGGGAAGATACGCAGTATTTT. It codes for CSARGPGGEDTQYF. V gene TRBV20-1 combines with J gene TRBJ2-3; 7 bases agree with TRBD2. The length of the CDR3 is 14 residues. CDR1 and CDR2 from the germline V gene are DFQATT and SNEGSKA (reference sequence). V lost 3 bases, J lost 5 bases, and 8 bases stayed unmatched.

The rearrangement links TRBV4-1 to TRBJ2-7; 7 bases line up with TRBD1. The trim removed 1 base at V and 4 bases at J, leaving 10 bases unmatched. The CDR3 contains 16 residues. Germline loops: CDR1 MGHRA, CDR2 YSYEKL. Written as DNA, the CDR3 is TGCGCCAGCAGCCAAGCTACCGACAGGGTACGGTACGAGCAGTACTTC. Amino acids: CASSQATDRVRYEQYF.

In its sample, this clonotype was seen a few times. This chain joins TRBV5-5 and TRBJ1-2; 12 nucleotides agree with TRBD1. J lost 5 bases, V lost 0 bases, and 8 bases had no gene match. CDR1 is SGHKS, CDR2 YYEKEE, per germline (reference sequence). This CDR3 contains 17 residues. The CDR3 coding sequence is TGTGCCAGCAGCTTGGGGCCCGGGACAGGGGGCGAGTATGGCTACACCTTC. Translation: CASSLGPGTGGEYGYTF.

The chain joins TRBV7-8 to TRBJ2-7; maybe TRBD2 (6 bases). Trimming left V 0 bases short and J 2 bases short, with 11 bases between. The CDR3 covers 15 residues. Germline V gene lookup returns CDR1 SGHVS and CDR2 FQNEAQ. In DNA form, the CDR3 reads TGTGCCAGCAGCTTAGCGAGGACTAAAACCTACGAGCAGTACTTC. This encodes CASSLARTKTYEQYF.

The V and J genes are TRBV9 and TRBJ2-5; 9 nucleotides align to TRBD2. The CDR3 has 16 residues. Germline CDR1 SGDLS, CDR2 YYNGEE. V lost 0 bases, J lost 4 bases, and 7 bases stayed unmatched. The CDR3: CASSVEGSGRSETQYF. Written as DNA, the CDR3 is TGTGCCAGCAGCGTAGAAGGTAGCGGGAGATCAGAGACCCAGTACTTC.

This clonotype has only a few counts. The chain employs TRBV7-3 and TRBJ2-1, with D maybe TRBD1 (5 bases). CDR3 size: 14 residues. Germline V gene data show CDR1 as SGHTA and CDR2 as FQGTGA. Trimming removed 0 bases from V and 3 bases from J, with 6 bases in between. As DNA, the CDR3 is TGTGCCAGCAGCTTAACGGACAACTACAATGAGCAGTTCTTC. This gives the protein CASSLTDNYNEQFF.

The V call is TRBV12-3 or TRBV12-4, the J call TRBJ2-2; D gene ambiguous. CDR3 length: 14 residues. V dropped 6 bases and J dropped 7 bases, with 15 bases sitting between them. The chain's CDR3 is CASSHPISLGELFF. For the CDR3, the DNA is TGTGCCAGCAGCCACCCAATTAGCCTCGGGGAGCTGTTTTTT.

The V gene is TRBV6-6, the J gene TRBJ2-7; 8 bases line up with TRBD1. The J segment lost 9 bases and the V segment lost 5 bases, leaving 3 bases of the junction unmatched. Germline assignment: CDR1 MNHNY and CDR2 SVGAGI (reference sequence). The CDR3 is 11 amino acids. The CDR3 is CASSRDRGQYF. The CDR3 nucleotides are TGTGCCAGCAGTCGTGACAGGGGGCAGTACTTC.

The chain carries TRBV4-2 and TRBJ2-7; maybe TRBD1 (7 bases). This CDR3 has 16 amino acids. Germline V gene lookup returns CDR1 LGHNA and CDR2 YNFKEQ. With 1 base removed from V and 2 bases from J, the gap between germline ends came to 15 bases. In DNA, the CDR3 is TGTGCCAGCAGCCAAGTCGCGGGACAGATGACCTACGAGCAGTACTTC. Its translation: CASSQVAGQMTYEQYF.

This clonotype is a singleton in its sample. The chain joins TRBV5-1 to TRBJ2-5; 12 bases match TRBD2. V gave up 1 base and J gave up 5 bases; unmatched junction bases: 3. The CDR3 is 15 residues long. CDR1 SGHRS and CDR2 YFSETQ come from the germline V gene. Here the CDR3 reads CASSLRLAGVETQYF. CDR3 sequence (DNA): TGCGCCAGCAGCTTGAGACTAGCGGGAGTGGAGACCCAGTACTTC.

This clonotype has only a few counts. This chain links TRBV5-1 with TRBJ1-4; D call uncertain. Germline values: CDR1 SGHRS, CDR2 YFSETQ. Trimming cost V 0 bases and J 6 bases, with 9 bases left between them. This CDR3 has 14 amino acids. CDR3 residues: CASSLVRPDEKLFF. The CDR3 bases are TGCGCCAGCAGCTTGGTCAGGCCCGATGAAAAACTGTTTTTT. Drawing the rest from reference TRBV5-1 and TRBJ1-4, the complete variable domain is KAGVTQTPRYLIKTRGQQVTLSCSPISGHRSVSWYQQTPGQGLQFLFEYFSETQRNKGNFPGRFSGRQFSNSRSEMNVSTLELGDSALYLCASSLVRPDEKLFFGSGTQLSVL.

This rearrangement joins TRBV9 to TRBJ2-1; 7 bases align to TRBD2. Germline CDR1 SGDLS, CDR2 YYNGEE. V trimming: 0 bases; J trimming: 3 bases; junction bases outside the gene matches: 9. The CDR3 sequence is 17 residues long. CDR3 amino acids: CASSVVGGVGLYNEQFF. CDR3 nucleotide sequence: TGTGCCAGCAGCGTAGTTGGGGGGGTAGGGCTCTACAATGAGCAGTTCTTC. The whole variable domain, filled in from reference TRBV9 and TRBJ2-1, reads DSGVTQTPKHLITATGQRVTLRCSPRSGDLSVYWYQQSLDQGLQFLIQYYNGEERAKGNILERFSAQQFPDLHSELNLSSLELGDSALYFCASSVVGGVGLYNEQFFGPGTRLTVL.

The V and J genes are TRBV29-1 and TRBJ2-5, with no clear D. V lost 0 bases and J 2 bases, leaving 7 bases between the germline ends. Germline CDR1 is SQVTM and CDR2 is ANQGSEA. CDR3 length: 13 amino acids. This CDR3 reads CSVEDPGQETQYF. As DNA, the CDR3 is TGCAGCGTTGAAGATCCAGGACAAGAGACCCAGTACTTC.

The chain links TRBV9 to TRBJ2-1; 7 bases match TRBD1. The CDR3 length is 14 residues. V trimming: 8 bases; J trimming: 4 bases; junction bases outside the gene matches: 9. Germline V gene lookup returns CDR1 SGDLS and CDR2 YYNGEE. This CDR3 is CASGTGTEYNEQFF. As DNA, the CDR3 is TGTGCCAGTGGGACCGGGACAGAATACAATGAGCAGTTCTTC.